The 24 T cell receptor beta chains listed next were all sequenced from one sample in a study of T-cell memory formation after mild COVID-19. TCRdb reanalysed the 5' RACE reads using MiXCR and keeps one entry per CDR3 protein. The table shows a few hundred thousand distinct CDR3 sequences, with about a sixth occurring only once. The sequencing input was PBMCs or a T cell subset sorted from them (not recorded which). These receptors all stem from a man between 18 and 29 years old who had mild COVID-19 (a few samples of this study predate the infection). Cell type and time point are not known.

The V gene is TRBV3-1, the J gene TRBJ1-2; D is undetermined. This CDR3 has 13 amino acids. Germline loops: CDR1 LGHDT, CDR2 YNNKEL (reference sequence). Trimming removed 0 bases from V and 8 bases from J, with 10 bases in between. CDR3 in amino acids: CASSQEAVGGYTF. DNA of the CDR3: TGTGCCAGCAGCCAAGAGGCCGTCGGGGGCTACACCTTC.

The V call is TRBV11-1, the J call TRBJ2-7; no firm D call. This CDR3 region has 14 residues. The germline CDR1 and CDR2 sequences are SGHAT and FQDESV (reference sequence). Trimming took 4 bases from V and 0 from J, leaving 10 bases between them. The CDR3 region has the DNA TGTGCCAGCAGCTCCCGACCGGGCTCCTACGAGCAGTACTTC. Its protein product is CASSSRPGSYEQYF.

This clonotype showed up many times. CDR3 protein: CASSQEPGTFANEQFF. The CDR3 DNA sequence: TGCGCCAGCAGCCAGGAACCTGGGACTTTTGCCAATGAGCAGTTCTTC. J is TRBJ2-1 and V is TRBV4-1, with D maybe TRBD2 (6 bases). The CDR3 covers 16 residues. Trimming shortened V by 3 bases and J by 6 bases, and 18 bases separated the two germline ends. Germline V gives CDR1 MGHRA, CDR2 YSYEKL.

The V and J genes are TRBV29-1 and TRBJ1-2; 7 positions agree with TRBD1. The CDR3 runs 13 residues. V was clipped by 0 bases and J by 5 bases; unmatched bases: 3. Germline CDR1 and CDR2: SQVTM and ANQGSEA. The chain's CDR3 is CSVEEGTAYGYTF. CDR3 nucleotides: TGCAGCGTTGAAGAGGGGACAGCTTATGGCTACACCTTC.

This clonotype was seen only a few times. The chain couples TRBV5-1 to TRBJ1-1, with D unclear. CDR3 length: 15 residues. Trimming removed 0 bases from V and 2 bases from J, with 11 bases in between. Germline V CDR1 and CDR2: SGHRS, YFSETQ. CDR3 amino acids: CASSLGPGENTEAFF. CDR3 in DNA: TGCGCCAGCAGCTTGGGGCCGGGAGAAAACACTGAAGCTTTCTTT.

In DNA, the CDR3 is TGTGCCAGCAGTCCCGACCCGGGACGGCCTACTGAGGCGCAGTATTTT. Its translation: CASSPDPGRPTEAQYF. The chain links TRBV7-3 to TRBJ2-3; possibly TRBD1 or TRBD2 for D (5 bases each). The V end was cut by 6 bases, the J end by 10 bases, with 26 bases between. The germline CDR1 and CDR2 sequences are SGHTA and FQGTGA. CDR3 length equals 16 residues. The full variable domain, rest sourced from reference TRBV7-3 and TRBJ2-3, is GAGVSQTPSNKVTEKGKYVELRCDPISGHTALYWYRQSLGQGPEFLIYFQGTGAADDSGLPNDRFFAVRPEGSVSTLKIQRTERGDSAVYLCASSPDPGRPTEAQYFGPGTRLTVL.

This clonotype was counted many times. The chain is built from TRBV5-4 and TRBJ2-6; weak D call: TRBD1 (5 bases). Looked up from germline, CDR1 is SGHNT and CDR2 is YYREEE (reference sequence). The CDR3 has 15 amino acids. Trimming took 0 bases from V and 2 from J, leaving 6 bases between them. The DNA of the CDR3 is TGTGCCAGCAGCTTGGGGGGCACTGGGGCCAACGTCCTGACTTTC. Translation gives CASSLGGTGANVLTF.

The J gene is TRBJ2-1, the V gene TRBV7-3; a weak D match, TRBD2 (5 bases). V was pared by 4 bases and J by 6 bases, with 19 bases between. CDR1 SGHTA and CDR2 FQGTGA come from the germline V gene. CDR3 length: 16 amino acids. CDR3 coding DNA: TGTGCCAGCAGCTCGCGGGCCCCCGCGCCGAGCAATGAGCAGTTCTTC. This sequence encodes CASSSRAPAPSNEQFF. Based on the CDR3 plus reference TRBV7-3 and TRBJ2-1, the full variable domain is GAGVSQTPSNKVTEKGKYVELRCDPISGHTALYWYRQSLGQGPEFLIYFQGTGAADDSGLPNDRFFAVRPEGSVSTLKIQRTERGDSAVYLCASSSRAPAPSNEQFFGPGTRLTVL.

This clonotype was counted ten times or more. The chain uses TRBV4-3 and TRBJ2-1, with 10 positions matching TRBD1. The CDR3 covers 17 residues. Germline CDR1 LGHNA, CDR2 YSLEER. With 4 bases clipped from V and 7 bases from J, the junction kept 13 bases outside the gene matches. Written as DNA, the CDR3 is TGCGCCAGCAGCCCCTCCAGGGGGACAGGGGCAGAAAATGAGCAGTTCTTC. Residues: CASSPSRGTGAENEQFF.

The chain links TRBV30 to TRBJ2-2; the match to TRBD2 covers 8 bases. The CDR3 is 16 amino acids. V shed 1 base and J 4 bases; nucleotides not matched to a gene: 8. Germline V lookup: CDR1 GTSNPN, CDR2 SVGIG (reference sequence). CDR3 sequence: CAWSALGGGRTGELFF. In DNA, the CDR3 is TGTGCCTGGAGTGCCCTCGGCGGGGGGCGCACCGGGGAGCTGTTTTTT.

V is TRBV29-1 and J is TRBJ1-2; 7 nucleotides agree with TRBD1. The V gene end was trimmed by 7 bases and the J gene end by 8 bases; junction bases not matched to a gene: 10. This CDR3 comprises 12 residues. Germline-derived CDR1 and CDR2 are SQVTM and ANQGSEA. CDR3 DNA: TGCAGCGGAATACAGGGGACGGGCGGCTACACCTTC. Translation gives CSGIQGTGGYTF.

V is TRBV2 and J is TRBJ2-4, with TRBD1 identical over 7 bases. This CDR3 comprises 13 residues. The J segment lost 9 bases and the V segment lost 6 bases, leaving 8 bases of the junction unmatched. The germline gives CDR1 SNHLY, CDR2 FYNNEI. The CDR3 DNA is TGTGCCAGCAGAGCGACAGGGATTGGCATTCAGTACTTC. Its translation: CASRATGIGIQYF.

This sequence joins TRBV27 and TRBJ2-1, with 10 bases that match TRBD1. Unmatched junction bases numbered 2, after V lost 6 bases and J lost 3 bases. Germline assignment: CDR1 MNHEY and CDR2 SMNVEV (reference sequence). The CDR3 has 14 residues. CDR3 nucleotides: TGTGCCAGCAGGGGACAGGGGTACTACAATGAGCAGTTCTTC. Protein product: CASRGQGYYNEQFF.

V and J are TRBV7-6 and TRBJ2-2; D is unresolved. Trimming cost V 2 bases and J 7 bases, with 5 bases left between them. This CDR3 is 12 amino acids long. The germline V gene has CDR1 SGHVS and CDR2 FNYEAQ. CDR3 DNA: TGTGCCAGCAGCTTATTTTTCGGGGAGCTGTTTTTT. Residues: CASSLFFGELFF.

The chain couples TRBV4-3 to TRBJ2-4, with TRBD1 matching 7 bases. V lost 3 bases, J lost 4 bases, and 0 bases stayed unmatched. Germline-derived CDR1 and CDR2 are LGHNA and YSLEER. The CDR3 runs 13 residues. The CDR3 protein is CASSQGQKNIQYF. The CDR3 region has the DNA TGCGCCAGCAGCCAGGGACAGAAAAACATTCAGTACTTC.

The gene calls are TRBV10-3 and TRBJ2-1; D is uncertain. Germline loops: CDR1 ENHRY, CDR2 SYGVKD. This CDR3 is built from 15 residues. Trimming removed 5 bases from V and 2 bases from J, with 13 bases in between. The CDR3 region is CAISPDIYAYNEQFF. CDR3 nucleotides: TGTGCCATCAGTCCAGACATATACGCCTACAATGAGCAGTTCTTC.

The rearrangement links TRBV28 to TRBJ2-3; possibly TRBD1 or TRBD2 for D (5 bases each). From germline, CDR1 is MDHEN and CDR2 SYDVKM. The CDR3 runs 15 residues. Trimming removed 6 bases from V and 6 bases from J, with 19 bases in between. CDR3 DNA sequence: TGTGCCAGCAGATACTCCGGGACGGAGGCGGATACGCAGTATTTT. It yields the protein CASRYSGTEADTQYF.

This clonotype has ten or more counts. The DNA of the CDR3 is TGTGCCAGCAGCGTAGCTTCCGGGGGCCTGGACATTCAGTACTTC. It codes for CASSVASGGLDIQYF. The chain couples TRBV9 to TRBJ2-4; D is tentatively TRBD1 or TRBD2 (6 bases each). This CDR3 contains 15 residues. CDR1 and CDR2 (germline): SGDLS, YYNGEE. The V end lost 0 bases, the J end lost 8 bases, and 15 bases lay between the germline ends.

This clonotype appeared a few times. The rearrangement uses TRBV27 and TRBJ2-2; D possibly corresponds to TRBD2 (5 bases). The V and J ends lost 6 bases and 3 bases respectively, with 8 bases between them. This CDR3 has 13 residues. Germline V gene data show CDR1 as MNHEY and CDR2 as SMNVEV (reference sequence). The CDR3 DNA reads TGTGCCAGCAGCACTAGTTACACCGGGGAGCTGTTTTTT. It specifies CASSTSYTGELFF.

V usage is TRBV11-3 and J usage is TRBJ2-1, with D perhaps matching TRBD1 (5 bases). The CDR3 sequence is 14 residues long. Germline V lookup: CDR1 SGHNT, CDR2 YENEEA. Trimming removed 4 bases at V and 6 bases at J, with 13 bases between. The CDR3 here is CASSSQGSSNEQFF. The CDR3 coding sequence is TGTGCCAGCAGCTCCCAGGGATCCAGCAATGAGCAGTTCTTC.

As DNA, the CDR3 is TGCGCCAGCAGCTTGCTTTTGGATACGCAGTATTTT. Amino acids: CASSLLLDTQYF. The V call is TRBV5-1, the J call TRBJ2-3; no firm D call. Trimming cost V 1 base and J 6 bases, with 6 bases left between them. Germline V CDR1 and CDR2: SGHRS, YFSETQ. The CDR3 loop spans 12 amino acids.

The chain is built from TRBV2 and TRBJ1-1; weak D call: TRBD1 (5 bases). Germline CDR1 and CDR2: SNHLY and FYNNEI. Between the trimmed V and J ends, which lost 5 bases and 5 bases, there was a span of 9 bases. The length of the CDR3 is 12 residues. The DNA of the CDR3 is TGTGCCAGCAGTCGGGACGAGACTGAAGCTTTCTTT. It yields the protein CASSRDETEAFF.

The chain combines TRBV5-5 with TRBJ1-2; no clear D gene. V was shortened by 2 bases and J by 8 bases, with 16 bases between the two germline ends. This CDR3 contains 14 residues. CDR1 SGHKS and CDR2 YYEKEE come from the germline V gene (reference sequence). For the CDR3, the DNA is TGTGCCAGCAGCTTCGGTGTACAGTTTGACGGCTACACCTTC. Its translation is CASSFGVQFDGYTF. The variable domain in full, with the rest retrieved from reference TRBV5-5 and TRBJ1-2, is DAGVTQSPTHLIKTRGQQVTLRCSPISGHKSVSWYQQVLGQGPQFIFQYYEKEERGRGNFPDRFSARQFPNYSSELNVNALLLGDSALYLCASSFGVQFDGYTFGSGTRLTVV.

This clonotype was counted ten times or more. The V call is TRBV11-2, the J call TRBJ2-3; D not resolved. CDR1 is SGHAT and CDR2 is FQNNGV in the germline V gene. The CDR3 covers 12 residues. The V end was cut by 5 bases, the J end by 5 bases, with 8 bases between. The CDR3 coding sequence is TGTGCCAGCAGCCTCACGATAGATACGCAGTATTTT. It codes for CASSLTIDTQYF.